This T cell receptor (beta chain) was recorded in a study of preoperative IRX-2 immunotherapy in early breast cancer. Treatment of the sample: preoperative locoregional IRX-2 cytokine immunotherapy. Patients received preoperative, locoregional IRX-2 cytokine immunotherapy in a phase Ib study. TCRdb's table, derived via immunoSEQ multiplex PCR, lists solely in-frame clones and lacks some. Here the sample spans under 35,000 clones, about 79% being singletons. Per germline, CDR1 KGHSH and CDR2 LQKENI. Germline trimming cut 3 bases from V and 0 bases from J; bases unmatched to any gene: 4. The CDR3 runs 19 residues.

This sequence was found in a human donor with breast cancer. This chain links TRBV18 with TRBJ2-6; 14 bases are shared with TRBD2. This sample was taken from a patient treated with IRX-2 immunotherapy. This CDR3 reads CASSPGLAGGYSGANVLTF. The CDR3 bases are TGTGCCAGCTCACCTGGACTAGCGGGGGGATACTCTGGGGCCAACGTCCTGACTTTC.